The table lists the clone carrying this T cell receptor (beta chain) with a count of one. Distinct nucleotide sequences in the sample also encode this CDR3. Time point noted: peripheral blood 6 weeks after treatment start. All patients handed over anywhere from 1 to 8 samples, pretreatment and on-treatment. Trimming took 4 bases from V and 1 from J, leaving 5 bases between them. Germline CDR1 reads SGDLS; CDR2 reads YYNGEE. The CDR3 is made up of 13 amino acids. The data stem from a study of PD-L1 blockade in urothelial cancer. TCRdb's copy holds only in-frame clones and misses some; the assay was immunoSEQ multiplex PCR. The table shows around 100,000 clones, with under 95% occurring only once.

The chain combines TRBV9 with TRBJ2-2; D not resolved. This clonotype was sampled from a man between 60 and 70 years old with urothelial cancer. The sequencing used PBMCs, collected around atezolizumab (anti-PD-L1) treatment. The CDR3 protein is CASSRQNTGELFF. For the CDR3, the DNA is TGTGCCAGCAGCAGACAGAACACCGGGGAGCTGTTTTTT.